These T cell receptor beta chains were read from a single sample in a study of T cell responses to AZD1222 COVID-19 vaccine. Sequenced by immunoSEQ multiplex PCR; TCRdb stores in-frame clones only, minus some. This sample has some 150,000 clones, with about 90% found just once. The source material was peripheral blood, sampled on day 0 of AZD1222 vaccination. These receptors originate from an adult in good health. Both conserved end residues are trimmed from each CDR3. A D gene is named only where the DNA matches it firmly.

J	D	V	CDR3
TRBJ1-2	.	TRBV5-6	ASSPGTWSYGYT
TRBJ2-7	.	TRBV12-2	ASRPPGTVSSWEY
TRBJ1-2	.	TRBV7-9	ASSLRDGVYGYT
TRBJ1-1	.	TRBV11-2	ASSLGEDTEAF
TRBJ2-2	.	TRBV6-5	ASSPRSVNTGELF
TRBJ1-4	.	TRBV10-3	AISDIAKGTTNEKLF
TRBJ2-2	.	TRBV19	ASSPQTEANTGELF
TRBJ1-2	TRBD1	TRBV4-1	ASSQVQGGSYGYT
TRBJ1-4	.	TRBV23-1	ASNTRRTNEKLF
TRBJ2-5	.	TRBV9	ASSVASGSQETQY
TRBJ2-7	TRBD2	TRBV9	ASSGLAGSEQY
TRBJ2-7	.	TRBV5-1	ASSLAGNYEQY
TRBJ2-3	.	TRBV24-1	ATSGEKPTDTQY
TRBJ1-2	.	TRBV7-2	ASGKANSLYYGYT
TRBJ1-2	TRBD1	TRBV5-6	ASTTGRGTDLYGYT
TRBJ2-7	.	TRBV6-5	ASSTLDGYEQY
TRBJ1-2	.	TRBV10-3	AISEFSGVGYGYT
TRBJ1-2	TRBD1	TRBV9	ASSARDRGPLRYT
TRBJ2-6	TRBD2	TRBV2	ASSMTSGDSGANVLT
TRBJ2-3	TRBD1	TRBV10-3	AIRDRGSTDTQY
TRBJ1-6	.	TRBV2	ASSEAVGARSPLH
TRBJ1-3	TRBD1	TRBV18	ASSPGQGNTIY
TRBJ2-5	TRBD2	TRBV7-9	ASSFLAGGQETQY
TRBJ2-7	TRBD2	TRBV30	AWSGGGVYEQY
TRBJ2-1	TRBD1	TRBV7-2	ASTTGTAYNEQF
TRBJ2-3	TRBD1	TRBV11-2	ASSRDRISTDTQY
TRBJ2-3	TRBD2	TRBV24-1	ATSDYPSGGSTDTQY
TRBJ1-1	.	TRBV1	TSSQANRGPDTEAF
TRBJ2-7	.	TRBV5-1	ASATLSSYEQY
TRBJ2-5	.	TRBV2	ASSDGRGQETQY
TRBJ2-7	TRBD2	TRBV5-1	ASSLLSGGAGEQY
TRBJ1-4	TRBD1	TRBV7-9	ASRAGQGAEKLF
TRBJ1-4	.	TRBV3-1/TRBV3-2	ASSHGQRALF
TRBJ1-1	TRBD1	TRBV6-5	ASQRTGEAF
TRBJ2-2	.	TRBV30	AWSVLGGTNTGELF
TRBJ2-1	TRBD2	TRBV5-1	ASTPIRRGGYNEQF
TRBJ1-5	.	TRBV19	ASRMGQKGNQPQH